This T cell receptor beta chain was identified in a study of patients and donors after allogeneic stem cell transplantation. V was pared by 0 bases and J by 1 base, with 13 bases between. The CDR3 has 17 residues. Per germline, CDR1 SGHDN and CDR2 FVKESK. This clonotype was observed a handful of times. TCRdb reanalysed the RT-PCR reads using MiXCR and keeps one entry per CDR3 protein. This table holds some 40,000 distinct CDR3 sequences, under 35% found once. This receptor was obtained from a human donor who was either an allogeneic HSCT recipient or a stem cell or donor lymphocyte infusion donor (not recorded which). It is not recorded whose cells these are; they may come from a transplant donor. Sequences were obtained from blood, either unsorted or a sorted T cell fraction (not recorded which). This chain joins TRBV14 and TRBJ1-3; D unclear. The chain's CDR3 is CASSQDRANRSGNTIYF. The DNA of the CDR3 is TGTGCCAGCAGCCAAGACCGGGCGAATAGGTCTGGAAACACCATATATTTT.